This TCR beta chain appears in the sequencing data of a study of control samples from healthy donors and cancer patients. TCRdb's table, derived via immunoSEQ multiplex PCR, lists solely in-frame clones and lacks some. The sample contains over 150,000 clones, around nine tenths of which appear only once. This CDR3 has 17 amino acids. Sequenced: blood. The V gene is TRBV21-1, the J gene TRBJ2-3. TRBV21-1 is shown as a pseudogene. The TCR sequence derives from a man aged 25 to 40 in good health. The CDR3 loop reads CASSKDRVLGCTDTQYF. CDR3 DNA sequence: TGTGCCAGCAGCAAAGACAGAGTATTAGGGTGCACAGATACGCAGTATTTT.